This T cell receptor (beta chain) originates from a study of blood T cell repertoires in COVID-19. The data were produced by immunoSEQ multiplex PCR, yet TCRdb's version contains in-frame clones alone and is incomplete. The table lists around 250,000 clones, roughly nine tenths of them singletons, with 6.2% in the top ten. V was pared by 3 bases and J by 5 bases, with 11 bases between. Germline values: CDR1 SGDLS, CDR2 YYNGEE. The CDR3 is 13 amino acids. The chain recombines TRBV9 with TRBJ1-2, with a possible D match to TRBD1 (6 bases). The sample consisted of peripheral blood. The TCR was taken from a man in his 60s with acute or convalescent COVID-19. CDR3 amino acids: CASSGRQAYGYTF. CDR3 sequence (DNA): TGTGCCAGCAGCGGTCGACAGGCGTATGGCTACACCTTC. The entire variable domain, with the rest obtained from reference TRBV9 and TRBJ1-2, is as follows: DSGVTQTPKHLITATGQRVTLRCSPRSGDLSVYWYQQSLDQGLQFLIQYYNGEERAKGNILERFSAQQFPDLHSELNLSSLELGDSALYFCASSGRQAYGYTFGSGTRLTVV.